This record covers a single TCR beta chain. Trimming took 3 bases from V and 3 from J, leaving 6 bases between them. The germline V gene has CDR1 SGHAT and CDR2 FQNNGV. The CDR3 length is 13 residues. In the original analysis: Reference gene primer amplification yielded estimated nucleated cell counts. Produced via immunoSEQ multiplex PCR; TCRdb's table is partial and in-frame only. Clone size and V and J calls were adopted from that table, with D and trimming inferred from the DNA. The sample has 90,000 to 120,000 clones, roughly nine tenths seen once. These data belong to a study of blood T cell repertoires in COVID-19. Study information: The samples span acute and convalescent COVID-19 from the United States, Italy and Spain. PBMCs, B-cell-depleted T cells, or T cells provided the cDNA or gDNA that made up the material.

This sequence joins TRBV11-2 and TRBJ1-5; D is ambiguous. The source material was peripheral blood. This sequence was found in a woman aged 80 or older with acute or convalescent COVID-19. The CDR3 bases are TGTGCCAGCAGCTTGGGCTCCAATCAGCCCCAGCATTTT. Amino acids: CASSLGSNQPQHF.